The rows below give T cell receptor beta chains drawn from one sample of a study of blood T cell repertoires in COVID-19. TCRdb's copy holds only in-frame clones and misses some; the assay was immunoSEQ multiplex PCR. The table lists approximately 180,000 clones, 75% to 90% of them singletons, with around 6.7% in the top ten. Source material: peripheral blood. The receptors come from a woman aged 40 to 50 with COVID-19, enrolled during active disease. The CDR3 runs from the conserved cysteine through the conserved F or W. The D gene is left open where the match is weak. Expanded clones get a size class; other rows say once, few or many, or leave the size out.

d_gene: NA
abundance: NA
v_gene: TRBV6-5
j_gene: TRBJ2-1
CDR3nt: TGTGCCAGCAGAGACAGCTACAATGAGCAGTTCTTC
CDR3aa: CASRDSYNEQFF

d_gene: NA
abundance: NA
v_gene: TRBV11-2
j_gene: TRBJ1-5
CDR3nt: TGTGCCAGCAGTCCTTATTTGAGCAATCAGCCCCAGCATTTT
CDR3aa: CASSPYLSNQPQHF

d_gene: TRBD1
abundance: NA
v_gene: TRBV6-5
j_gene: TRBJ1-2
CDR3nt: TGTGCCAGCAGGGAGGGGGCTTACGACTATGGCTACACCTTC
CDR3aa: CASREGAYDYGYTF

d_gene: NA
abundance: NA
v_gene: TRBV6-2/TRBV6-3
j_gene: TRBJ2-2
CDR3nt: TGTGCCAGCAGTTACGGTTGGAGCGGGGAGCTGTTTTTT
CDR3aa: CASSYGWSGELFF

d_gene: TRBD2
abundance: NA
v_gene: TRBV5-1
j_gene: TRBJ2-1
CDR3nt: TGCGCCAGCAGCCTTGGACTAGCGGGAGGACCTGGGTACAATGAGCAGTTCTTC
CDR3aa: CASSLGLAGGPGYNEQFF

d_gene: NA
abundance: NA
v_gene: TRBV9
j_gene: TRBJ1-3
CDR3nt: TGTGCCAGCAGCGTAGGTAGTAGCGCCTCGAACACCATATATTTT
CDR3aa: CASSVGSSASNTIYF

d_gene: NA
abundance: NA
v_gene: TRBV9
j_gene: TRBJ1-1
CDR3nt: TGTGCCAGCAGCGAGGGGCTATCGACTGAAGCTTTCTTT
CDR3aa: CASSEGLSTEAFF

d_gene: TRBD1
abundance: NA
v_gene: TRBV7-2
j_gene: TRBJ1-1
CDR3nt: TGTGCCAGCAGCTCGTTCAGGGGGCTGAACACTGAAGCTTTCTTT
CDR3aa: CASSSFRGLNTEAFF

d_gene: TRBD1
abundance: NA
v_gene: TRBV9
j_gene: TRBJ1-1
CDR3nt: TGTGCCAGCAGCGTAGGGGACAGGCTGAACACTGAAGCTTTCTTT
CDR3aa: CASSVGDRLNTEAFF

d_gene: TRBD2
abundance: once
v_gene: TRBV5-1
j_gene: TRBJ2-1
CDR3nt: TGCGCCAGCAGCAAACCCGGGACTAAGGCCGACAATGAGCAGTTCTTC
CDR3aa: CASSKPGTKADNEQFF

d_gene: NA
abundance: many
v_gene: TRBV2
j_gene: TRBJ2-5
CDR3nt: TGTGCCAGCAGTGAATGGACAGAATCACAAGAGACCCAGTACTTC
CDR3aa: CASSEWTESQETQYF

d_gene: TRBD2
abundance: NA
v_gene: TRBV4-2
j_gene: TRBJ2-3
CDR3nt: TGTGCCAGCAGCCAGCCTGGCGTGGGAGGGATGGCAGATACGCAGTATTTT
CDR3aa: CASSQPGVGGMADTQYF

d_gene: TRBD1
abundance: few
v_gene: TRBV18
j_gene: TRBJ1-2
CDR3nt: TGTGCCAGCTCACCCGGACAGGCTGACGGCTACACCTTC
CDR3aa: CASSPGQADGYTF

d_gene: NA
abundance: NA
v_gene: TRBV19
j_gene: TRBJ2-1
CDR3nt: TGTGCCAGTAAGCGAAAGGGGGTCTCTGCGGACAATGAGCAGTTCTTC
CDR3aa: CASKRKGVSADNEQFF

d_gene: TRBD1
abundance: few
v_gene: TRBV28
j_gene: TRBJ1-6
CDR3nt: TGTGCCAGCCCAGGACAGGACGGCTCCTATAATTCACCCCTCCACTTT
CDR3aa: CASPGQDGSYNSPLHF

d_gene: NA
abundance: NA
v_gene: TRBV3-1/TRBV3-2
j_gene: TRBJ2-7
CDR3nt: TGTGCCAGCAGCCAATCCCAGCGAAGCGAGCAGTACTTC
CDR3aa: CASSQSQRSEQYF

d_gene: TRBD2
abundance: once
v_gene: TRBV7-8
j_gene: TRBJ2-7
CDR3nt: TGTGCCAGCAGCTCCGTAGCGGGGGGCTACGAGCAGTACTTC
CDR3aa: CASSSVAGGYEQYF

d_gene: TRBD1
abundance: NA
v_gene: TRBV6-5
j_gene: TRBJ1-1
CDR3nt: TGTGCCAGCAGACCGACAGGGGCGCTGTTCACTGAAGCTTTCTTT
CDR3aa: CASRPTGALFTEAFF

d_gene: NA
abundance: NA
v_gene: TRBV6-5
j_gene: TRBJ1-3
CDR3nt: TGTGCCAGCAGTTACATTACTCCTACAGGGGGAAACACCATATATTTT
CDR3aa: CASSYITPTGGNTIYF

d_gene: NA
abundance: NA
v_gene: TRBV6-7
j_gene: TRBJ2-1
CDR3nt: TGTGCCAGCAGTCGACTAAGAAATGAGCAGTTCTTC
CDR3aa: CASSRLRNEQFF

d_gene: TRBD1
abundance: NA
v_gene: TRBV5-1
j_gene: TRBJ2-7
CDR3nt: TGCGCCAGCAGCTACGGACAGGGCTTTCAGTACTTC
CDR3aa: CASSYGQGFQYF

d_gene: NA
abundance: NA
v_gene: TRBV24-1
j_gene: TRBJ2-5
CDR3nt: TGTGCCACCAGTGACCCACAAGAGACCCAGTACTTC
CDR3aa: CATSDPQETQYF

d_gene: NA
abundance: NA
v_gene: TRBV4-2
j_gene: TRBJ2-3
CDR3nt: TGTGCCAGCAGCCAACTCAGGGGCCCCGAAGATACGCAGTATTTT
CDR3aa: CASSQLRGPEDTQYF

d_gene: NA
abundance: NA
v_gene: TRBV21-1
j_gene: TRBJ2-7
CDR3nt: TGTGCCAGCAGTCTCAGGGGGCTCTACGAGCAGTACTTC
CDR3aa: CASSLRGLYEQYF

d_gene: TRBD2
abundance: once
v_gene: TRBV6-6
j_gene: TRBJ2-7
CDR3nt: TGTGCCAGCAGTTACCTTAACCGGGAGGGCGGCTACGAGCAGTACTTC
CDR3aa: CASSYLNREGGYEQYF

d_gene: NA
abundance: NA
v_gene: TRBV3-1/TRBV3-2
j_gene: TRBJ2-1
CDR3nt: TGTGCCAGCAGCCAAGAGCTTAGCGGTGCCAATGAGCAGTTCTTC
CDR3aa: CASSQELSGANEQFF

d_gene: NA
abundance: NA
v_gene: TRBV13
j_gene: TRBJ2-1
CDR3nt: TGTGCCAGCAGCGTCGACAGGGGAGGGGACAATGAGCAGTTCTTC
CDR3aa: CASSVDRGGDNEQFF

d_gene: NA
abundance: NA
v_gene: TRBV4-1
j_gene: TRBJ1-5
CDR3nt: TGCGCCAGCAGCCAAGGGGCGGGGGATCAGCCCCAGCATTTT
CDR3aa: CASSQGAGDQPQHF

d_gene: NA
abundance: NA
v_gene: TRBV15
j_gene: TRBJ2-5
CDR3nt: TGTGCCACCAGCAGGTGGGCAGAGCAAGAGACCCAGTACTTC
CDR3aa: CATSRWAEQETQYF

d_gene: TRBD1
abundance: NA
v_gene: TRBV6-6
j_gene: TRBJ2-2
CDR3nt: TGTGCCAGCAGTTGGACAGGGGTTTCCACCGGGGAGCTGTTTTTT
CDR3aa: CASSWTGVSTGELFF

d_gene: NA
abundance: NA
v_gene: TRBV5-1
j_gene: TRBJ2-1
CDR3nt: TGCGCCAGCAGCTTTAAGACAGAGAGACTTGTCAATGAGCAGTTCTTC
CDR3aa: CASSFKTERLVNEQFF

d_gene: TRBD1
abundance: NA
v_gene: TRBV10-1
j_gene: TRBJ2-1
CDR3nt: TGCGCCAGCAGTCAGCCGGGGACAGGGGTTTCCAATGAGCAGTTCTTC
CDR3aa: CASSQPGTGVSNEQFF

d_gene: TRBD1
abundance: NA
v_gene: TRBV10-1
j_gene: TRBJ1-5
CDR3nt: TGCGCCAGCAGTGCCGAGACAGGGATTCAGCCCCAGCATTTT
CDR3aa: CASSAETGIQPQHF

d_gene: NA
abundance: once
v_gene: TRBV15
j_gene: TRBJ2-7
CDR3nt: TGTGCCACCAGCCGAGGAGGGACCTACGAGCAGTACTTC
CDR3aa: CATSRGGTYEQYF

d_gene: NA
abundance: NA
v_gene: TRBV25-1
j_gene: TRBJ2-1
CDR3nt: TGTGCCAGCAGTGTTGGCGGGCCCCTATGGAATGAGCAGTTCTTC
CDR3aa: CASSVGGPLWNEQFF

d_gene: NA
abundance: NA
v_gene: TRBV5-4
j_gene: TRBJ2-7
CDR3nt: TGTGCCAGCAGCTCCGGGGGTAGCTACGAGCAGTACTTC
CDR3aa: CASSSGGSYEQYF

d_gene: TRBD2
abundance: NA
v_gene: TRBV10-2
j_gene: TRBJ2-5
CDR3nt: TGCGCCAGCAGTGACCCGGGTGCGGGAGGCCCCCAAGAGACCCAGTACTTC
CDR3aa: CASSDPGAGGPQETQYF

d_gene: TRBD1
abundance: NA
v_gene: TRBV5-4
j_gene: TRBJ1-2
CDR3nt: TGTGCCAGCACCAAAGGGGGCGAAGTTCCTGGCTACACCTTC
CDR3aa: CASTKGGEVPGYTF

d_gene: TRBD2
abundance: NA
v_gene: TRBV11-2
j_gene: TRBJ2-7
CDR3nt: TGTGCCAGCAGCCGGACTAGCGGGGCGGGCTCCTACGAGCAGTACTTC
CDR3aa: CASSRTSGAGSYEQYF

d_gene: TRBD2
abundance: NA
v_gene: TRBV28
j_gene: TRBJ2-7
CDR3nt: TGTGCCAGCAGTACAAATAGCGGGAGCGTGAACGAGCAGTACTTC
CDR3aa: CASSTNSGSVNEQYF

d_gene: NA
abundance: NA
v_gene: TRBV4-1
j_gene: TRBJ1-1
CDR3nt: TGCGCCAGCAGGGTAGAGGCTGAAGCTTTCTTT
CDR3aa: CASRVEAEAFF